One TCR beta chain is described in this entry. Its antigen is not identified. Each subset's genomic DNA was split evenly across several immunoSEQ plates. Sequencing was performed with immunoSEQ multiplex PCR; in TCRdb, only in-frame clones are kept and a portion is missing. The sample holds over a million clones, around 97% seen once. The data were obtained in a study of shared clonotypes between healthy human individuals. For the study at large: The study enrolled two women and a few men aged 18 to 49.

Trimming took off 4 bases at V and 1 base at J, with 10 bases between the two ends. This CDR3 is built from 13 residues. Per the germline V gene, CDR1 is SQVTM and CDR2 is ANQGSEA. The study, taken as a whole, reports: Sequencing depth was expected to affect clonotype sharing among donors. Naive subsets tended to show greater estimated richness than memory subsets.

The chain has TRBV29-1 and TRBJ2-5; no firm D call. The clonotype comes from a man in his thirties or forties in good health. Sequenced sample: naive CD4+ T cells sorted from blood. Subset specified: CD45RA+ positively selected. Here the CDR3 DNA reads TGCAGCGTTGTGGGCAGGTCCCAAGAGACCCAGTACTTC. This codes for CSVVGRSQETQYF.